These 14 T cell receptor beta chains share one sample of origin, sequenced in a study of post-analysis software for immune sequencing data. General observations from the study: Patients used several TRBV segments, including TRBV5-6, TRBV5-1 and TRBV20-1, more often than controls.

cDNA libraries of TCR beta carried unique molecular identifiers. One entry per CDR3 protein results from TCRdb running MiXCR on the PCR reads. Altogether hundreds of thousands of distinct CDR3 sequences are present, around 60% being singletons, with the ten largest covering 10% to 12%. These receptors are not linked to any known antigen. The sequencing input was blood. The origin of the receptors is a girl aged 2 to 10 with multiple sclerosis.

This clonotype was seen only a few times. CDR3 loop: CASSHRQGNSPLHF. CDR3 bases: TGTGCCAGCAGCCATAGGCAGGGTAATTCACCCCTCCACTTT. The chain joins TRBV3-1 to TRBJ1-6, with a tentative D call TRBD1 (5 bases). V lost 3 bases and J 6 bases, leaving 9 bases between the germline ends. The CDR3 totals 14 residues. The germline gives CDR1 LGHDT, CDR2 YNNKEL (reference sequence).

The chain is built from TRBV29-1 and TRBJ2-7; the D call may be TRBD1 or TRBD2 (5 bases each). The germline V gene encodes CDR1 SQVTM and CDR2 ANQGSEA. V lost 7 bases to trimming and J lost 2 bases, with 12 bases between them. The CDR3 runs 12 residues. This chain's CDR3 is CSAGVGPYEQYF. CDR3 nucleotide sequence: TGCAGCGCTGGGGTGGGACCCTACGAGCAGTACTTC.

This chain connects TRBV29-1 to TRBJ1-2; weak D call: TRBD1 (6 bases). CDR1 is SQVTM and CDR2 is ANQGSEA in the germline V gene. V lost 2 bases and J lost 2, with 12 bases in between. This CDR3 is built from 14 residues. The CDR3 sequence: CSVETTGTNYGYTF. CDR3 bases: TGCAGCGTTGAAACGACAGGAACAAACTATGGCTACACCTTC.

This clonotype was seen at least ten times. The J gene is TRBJ2-1, the V gene TRBV4-2, with unresolved D. There are 12 residues in the CDR3. Germline V gene data show CDR1 as LGHNA and CDR2 as YNFKEQ. V was cut by 1 base and J by 4 bases, with 2 bases left in between. The CDR3 loop reads CASSQGYNEQFF. The CDR3 nucleotides are TGTGCCAGCAGCCAAGGTTACAATGAGCAGTTCTTC.

The chain has TRBV4-1 and TRBJ2-5; the D gene is possibly TRBD2 (5 bases). Germline lookup yields CDR1 MGHRA and CDR2 YSYEKL. There are 14 residues in the CDR3. V lost 5 bases, J lost 2 bases, and 12 bases lay in between. The chain's CDR3 is CASSDGGGQETQYF. Written as DNA, the CDR3 is TGCGCCAGCAGCGACGGAGGAGGTCAAGAGACCCAGTACTTC.

The chain carries TRBV7-9 and TRBJ1-1; tentative D call: TRBD1 (6 bases). In germline, CDR1 is SEHNR, CDR2 FQNEAQ (reference sequence). V lost 5 bases and J lost 6, with 10 bases in between. The CDR3 has 12 residues. The CDR3 nucleotides are TGTGCCAGCAGCGTCCGGGGGCCTGAAGCTTTCTTT. This sequence encodes CASSVRGPEAFF.

This clonotype has a count of ten or more. CDR3 sequence (DNA): TGTGCCATCAGTGAGCCAGGGAGCACAGATACGCAGTATTTT. Amino acid sequence: CAISEPGSTDTQYF. The chain employs TRBV10-3 and TRBJ2-3; D may be TRBD1 (5 bases). The germline V gene encodes CDR1 ENHRY and CDR2 SYGVKD. V was trimmed by 2 bases and J by 0 bases, leaving 6 bases between them. The CDR3 length is 14 residues.

The chain combines TRBV2 with TRBJ1-2, with D tentatively TRBD1 (6 bases). The CDR3 has 11 residues. Germline lookup yields CDR1 SNHLY and CDR2 FYNNEI. V lost 7 bases, J lost 12 bases, and 15 bases lay in between. DNA for the CDR3: TGTGCCAGCACAGGGGCAGTGGGCCACACCTTC. Encoded protein: CASTGAVGHTF.

This chain connects TRBV7-9 to TRBJ1-6; no reliable D call. The germline V gene has CDR1 SEHNR and CDR2 FQNEAQ (reference sequence). The CDR3 spans 13 residues. Trimming took 5 bases from V and 8 from J, leaving 10 bases between them. The CDR3 loop reads CASSPRQDSPLHF. The CDR3 nucleotides are TGTGCCAGCAGCCCAAGGCAGGATTCACCCCTCCACTTT.

V usage is TRBV24-1 and J usage is TRBJ1-4; perhaps TRBD1 as D (6 bases). Germline V CDR1 and CDR2: KGHDR, SFDVKD. This CDR3 is built from 14 residues. V lost 5 bases to trimming and J lost 5 bases, with 11 bases between them. The DNA of the CDR3 is TGTGCCACCAGTGTCCCAGGGGAGAATGAAAAACTGTTTTTT. This sequence encodes CATSVPGENEKLFF.

The V and J genes are TRBV6-5 and TRBJ1-5; D not resolved. The CDR3 length is 16 residues. CDR1 is MNHEY and CDR2 is SVGAGI in the germline V gene. Trimming took off 0 bases at V and 0 bases at J, with 9 bases between the two ends. The DNA for the CDR3 is TGTGCCAGCAGTTACTCGGCAGCTTATAGCAATCAGCCCCAGCATTTT. It translates to CASSYSAAYSNQPQHF.

This clonotype was counted only a few times. The CDR3 region is CAIRKDRDYEQYF. CDR3 nucleotides: TGTGCCATCAGAAAAGACAGGGACTACGAGCAGTACTTC. This chain joins TRBV10-3 and TRBJ2-7; 7 bases map to TRBD1. CDR1 ENHRY and CDR2 SYGVKD come from the germline V gene. The CDR3 loop spans 13 amino acids. With V trimmed by 6 bases and J by 3 bases, 5 bases remained unmatched.

The chain links TRBV4-3 to TRBJ2-7; the D gene could be TRBD1 or TRBD2 (5 bases each). Trimming removed 4 bases at V and 10 bases at J, with 20 bases between. The CDR3 contains 14 residues. Germline V gene lookup returns CDR1 LGHNA and CDR2 YSLEER. This chain's CDR3 is CASSRTELDGDQYF. DNA for the CDR3: TGCGCCAGCAGCCGAACTGAGTTGGATGGGGACCAGTACTTC.

The sample holds a few counts of this clonotype. The V call is TRBV10-3, the J call TRBJ1-1; possibly TRBD1 for D (6 bases). This CDR3 comprises 15 residues. CDR1 ENHRY and CDR2 SYGVKD come from the germline V gene. With 6 bases removed from V and 2 bases from J, the gap between germline ends came to 16 bases. The CDR3 here is CAIRGGTGTNTEAFF. CDR3 in DNA: TGTGCCATCAGGGGTGGAACAGGGACTAACACTGAAGCTTTCTTT.